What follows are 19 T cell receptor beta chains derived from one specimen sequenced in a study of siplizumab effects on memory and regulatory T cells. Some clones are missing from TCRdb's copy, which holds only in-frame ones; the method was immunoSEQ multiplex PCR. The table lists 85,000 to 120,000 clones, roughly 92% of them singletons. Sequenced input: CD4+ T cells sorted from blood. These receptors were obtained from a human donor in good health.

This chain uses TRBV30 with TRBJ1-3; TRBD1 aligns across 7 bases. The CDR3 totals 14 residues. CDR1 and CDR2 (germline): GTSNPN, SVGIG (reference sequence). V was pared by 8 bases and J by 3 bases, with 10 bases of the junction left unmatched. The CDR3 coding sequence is TGTGCCGGGTTCGAGACAGGGTTTGGAAACACCATATATTTT. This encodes CAGFETGFGNTIYF.

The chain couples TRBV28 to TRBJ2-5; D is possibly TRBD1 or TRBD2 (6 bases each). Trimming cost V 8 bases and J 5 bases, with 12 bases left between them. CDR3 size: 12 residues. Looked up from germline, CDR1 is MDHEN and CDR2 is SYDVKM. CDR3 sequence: CASGGPRETQYF. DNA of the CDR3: TGTGCCAGCGGGGGGCCCAGGGAGACCCAGTACTTC.

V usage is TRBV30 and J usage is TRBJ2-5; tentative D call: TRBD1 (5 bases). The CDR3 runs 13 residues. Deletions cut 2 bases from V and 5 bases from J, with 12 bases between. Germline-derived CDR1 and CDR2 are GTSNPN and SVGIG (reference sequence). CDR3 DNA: TGTGCCTGGAGTATTAACAGGCAGGAGACCCAGTACTTC. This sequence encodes CAWSINRQETQYF.

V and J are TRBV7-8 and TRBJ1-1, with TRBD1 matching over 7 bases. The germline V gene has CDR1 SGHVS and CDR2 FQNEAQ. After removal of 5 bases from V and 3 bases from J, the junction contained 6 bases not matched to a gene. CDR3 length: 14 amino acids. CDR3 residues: CASSTRQGYTEAFF. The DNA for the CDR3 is TGTGCCAGCAGCACCCGACAGGGATACACTGAAGCTTTCTTT.

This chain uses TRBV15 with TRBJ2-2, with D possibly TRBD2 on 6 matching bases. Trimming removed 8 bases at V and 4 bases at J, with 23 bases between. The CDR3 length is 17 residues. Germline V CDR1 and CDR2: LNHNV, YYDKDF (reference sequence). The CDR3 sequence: CATQKEGSRVVTGELFF. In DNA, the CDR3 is TGTGCCACCCAAAAGGAGGGTAGTCGCGTAGTCACCGGGGAGCTGTTTTTT.

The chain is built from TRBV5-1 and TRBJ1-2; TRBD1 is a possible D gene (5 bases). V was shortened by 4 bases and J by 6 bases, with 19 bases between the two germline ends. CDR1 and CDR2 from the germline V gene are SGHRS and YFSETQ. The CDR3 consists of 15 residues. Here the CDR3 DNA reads TGCGCCAGCAGCAGAAAGGGAGACAGTACCGATGGCTACACCTTC. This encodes CASSRKGDSTDGYTF.

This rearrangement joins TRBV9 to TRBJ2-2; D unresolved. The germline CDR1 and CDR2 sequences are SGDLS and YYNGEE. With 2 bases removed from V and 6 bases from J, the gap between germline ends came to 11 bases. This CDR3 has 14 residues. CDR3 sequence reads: CASSVQGLSGELFF. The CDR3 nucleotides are TGTGCCAGCAGCGTTCAAGGGCTGTCCGGGGAGCTGTTTTTT.

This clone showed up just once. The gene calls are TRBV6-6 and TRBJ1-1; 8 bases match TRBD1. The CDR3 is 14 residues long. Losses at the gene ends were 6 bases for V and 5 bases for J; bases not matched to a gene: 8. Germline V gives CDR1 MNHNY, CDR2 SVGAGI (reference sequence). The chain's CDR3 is CASRGQGANTEAFF. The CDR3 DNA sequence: TGTGCCAGCAGGGGTCAGGGGGCGAATACTGAAGCTTTCTTT.

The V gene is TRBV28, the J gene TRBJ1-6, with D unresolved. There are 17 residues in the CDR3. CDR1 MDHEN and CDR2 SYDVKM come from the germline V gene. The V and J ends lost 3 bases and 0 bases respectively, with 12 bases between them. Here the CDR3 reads CASSLYRKTSYNSPLHF. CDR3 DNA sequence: TGTGCCAGCAGTTTGTATAGGAAAACCTCCTATAATTCACCCCTCCACTTT.

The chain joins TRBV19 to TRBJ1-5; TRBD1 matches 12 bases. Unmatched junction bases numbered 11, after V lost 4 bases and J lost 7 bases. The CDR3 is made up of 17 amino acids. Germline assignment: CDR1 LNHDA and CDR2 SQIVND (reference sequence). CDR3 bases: TGTGCCAGTAGTAGGGCGGGGACAGGGGGCGGTCGGCAGCCCCAGCATTTT. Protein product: CASSRAGTGGGRQPQHF.

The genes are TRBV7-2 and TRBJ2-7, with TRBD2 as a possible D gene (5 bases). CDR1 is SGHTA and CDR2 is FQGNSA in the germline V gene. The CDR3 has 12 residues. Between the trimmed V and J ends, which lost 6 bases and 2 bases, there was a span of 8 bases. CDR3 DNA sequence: TGTGCCAGCAGGAGGGAAACCTACGAGCAGTACTTC. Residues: CASRRETYEQYF.

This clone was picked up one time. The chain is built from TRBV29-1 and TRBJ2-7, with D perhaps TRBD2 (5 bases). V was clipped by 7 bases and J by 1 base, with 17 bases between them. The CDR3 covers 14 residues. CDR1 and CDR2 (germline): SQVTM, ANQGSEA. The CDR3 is CSAPKPRRSYEQYF. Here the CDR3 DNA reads TGCAGCGCCCCGAAACCGAGGAGGTCCTACGAGCAGTACTTC.

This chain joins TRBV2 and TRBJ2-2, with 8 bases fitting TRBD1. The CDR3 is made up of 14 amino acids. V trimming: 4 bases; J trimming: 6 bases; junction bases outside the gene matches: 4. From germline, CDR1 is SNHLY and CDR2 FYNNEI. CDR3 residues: CASSGSQGAGELFF. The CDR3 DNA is TGTGCCAGCAGTGGGTCACAGGGGGCCGGGGAGCTGTTTTTT. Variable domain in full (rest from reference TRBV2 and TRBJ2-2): EPEVTQTPSHQVTQMGQEVILRCVPISNHLYFYWYRQILGQKVEFLVSFYNNEISEKSEIFDDQFSVERPDGSNFTLKIRSTKLEDSAMYFCASSGSQGAGELFFGEGSRLTVL.

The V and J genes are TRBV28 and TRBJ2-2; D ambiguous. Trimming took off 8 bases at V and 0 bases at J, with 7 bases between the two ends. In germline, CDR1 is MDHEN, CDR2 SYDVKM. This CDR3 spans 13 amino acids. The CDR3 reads CASPSSNTGELFF. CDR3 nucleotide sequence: TGTGCCAGCCCCTCATCGAACACCGGGGAGCTGTTTTTT.

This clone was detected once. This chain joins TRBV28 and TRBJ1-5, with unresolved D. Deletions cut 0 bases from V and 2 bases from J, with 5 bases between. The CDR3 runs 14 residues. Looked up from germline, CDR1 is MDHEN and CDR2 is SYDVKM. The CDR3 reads CASSLWGRNQPQHF. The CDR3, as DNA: TGTGCCAGCAGTTTATGGGGCCGCAATCAGCCCCAGCATTTT.

CDR3 in DNA: TGTGCCAGCAGTGAAGATCCGCCAGCGGGGGCCTACGAGCAGTACTTC. This translates into CASSEDPPAGAYEQYF. The chain combines TRBV2 with TRBJ2-7, with TRBD2 matching over 8 bases. Germline CDR1 reads SNHLY; CDR2 reads FYNNEI. The V and J ends lost 1 base and 2 bases, in that order; junction bases with no gene match: 7. The CDR3 sequence is 16 residues long.

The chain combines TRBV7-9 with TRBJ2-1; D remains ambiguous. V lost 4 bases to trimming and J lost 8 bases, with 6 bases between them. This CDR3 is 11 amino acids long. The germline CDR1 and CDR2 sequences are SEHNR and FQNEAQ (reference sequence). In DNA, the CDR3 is TGTGCCAGCAGCTCCCTTTATGAGCAGTTCTTC. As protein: CASSSLYEQFF.

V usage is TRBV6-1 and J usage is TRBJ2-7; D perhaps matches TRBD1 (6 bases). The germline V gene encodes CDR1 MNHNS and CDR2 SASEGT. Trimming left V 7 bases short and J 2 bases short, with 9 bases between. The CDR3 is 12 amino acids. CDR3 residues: CASKYRAYEQYF. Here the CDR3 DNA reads TGTGCCAGCAAGTACAGGGCCTACGAGCAGTACTTC.

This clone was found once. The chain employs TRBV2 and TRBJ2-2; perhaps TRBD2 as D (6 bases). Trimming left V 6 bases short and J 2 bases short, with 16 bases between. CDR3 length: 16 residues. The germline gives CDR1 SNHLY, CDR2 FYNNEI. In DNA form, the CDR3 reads TGTGCCAGCAGAGAGACCGGGACTCCCAACACCGGGGAGCTGTTTTTT. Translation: CASRETGTPNTGELFF.